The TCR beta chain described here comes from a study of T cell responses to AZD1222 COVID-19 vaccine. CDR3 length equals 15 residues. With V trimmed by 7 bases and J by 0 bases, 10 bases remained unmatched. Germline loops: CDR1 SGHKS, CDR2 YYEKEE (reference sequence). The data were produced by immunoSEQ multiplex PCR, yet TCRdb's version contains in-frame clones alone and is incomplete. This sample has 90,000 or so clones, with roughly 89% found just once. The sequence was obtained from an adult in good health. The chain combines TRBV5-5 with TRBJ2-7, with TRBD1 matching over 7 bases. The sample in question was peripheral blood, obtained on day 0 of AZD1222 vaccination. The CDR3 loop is CASRQPDRDSYEQYF. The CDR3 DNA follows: TGTGCCAGCCGCCAACCAGACAGGGACTCCTACGAGCAGTACTTC.